The sequence of this T cell receptor (beta chain) was determined in a study of vaccination effects on CD4 cells after COVID-19. Study summary: In the ViraFEST assay, antigen-specific CD4+ clonotypes were identified by expansion after peptide-pool stimulation. Approximately 2 million PBMC per well received approximately 11 IU/ml IL-2 and 9.5 to 10 ug/ml peptides in culture.

The CDR3 contains 13 residues. V lost 4 bases to trimming and J lost 7 bases, with 8 bases between them. Remarks on this clone: Its antigen remains unknown.

Assay used: immunoSEQ multiplex PCR; TCRdb lists only in-frame clones, some missing. This table has about 50,000 clones, 60% to 85% appearing once. CD4+ T cells were isolated after around ten days of culture. Having tested negative for nucleocapsid antibodies, the vaccine recipients showed no prior SARS-CoV-2 infection. Cells had half their medium changed to IL-2 medium on days 3 and 7. The sequence derives from a human donor who received a COVID-19 vaccine. Specimen: CD4+ T cells from PBMCs cultured without peptide, collected before COVID-19 vaccination. The chain links TRBV12-3 or TRBV12-4 to TRBJ1-6; a weak D match, TRBD1 (6 bases). CDR3 in amino acids: CASSSTGNSPLHF. The CDR3 bases are TGTGCCAGCAGTTCCACAGGGAATTCACCCCTCCACTTT.